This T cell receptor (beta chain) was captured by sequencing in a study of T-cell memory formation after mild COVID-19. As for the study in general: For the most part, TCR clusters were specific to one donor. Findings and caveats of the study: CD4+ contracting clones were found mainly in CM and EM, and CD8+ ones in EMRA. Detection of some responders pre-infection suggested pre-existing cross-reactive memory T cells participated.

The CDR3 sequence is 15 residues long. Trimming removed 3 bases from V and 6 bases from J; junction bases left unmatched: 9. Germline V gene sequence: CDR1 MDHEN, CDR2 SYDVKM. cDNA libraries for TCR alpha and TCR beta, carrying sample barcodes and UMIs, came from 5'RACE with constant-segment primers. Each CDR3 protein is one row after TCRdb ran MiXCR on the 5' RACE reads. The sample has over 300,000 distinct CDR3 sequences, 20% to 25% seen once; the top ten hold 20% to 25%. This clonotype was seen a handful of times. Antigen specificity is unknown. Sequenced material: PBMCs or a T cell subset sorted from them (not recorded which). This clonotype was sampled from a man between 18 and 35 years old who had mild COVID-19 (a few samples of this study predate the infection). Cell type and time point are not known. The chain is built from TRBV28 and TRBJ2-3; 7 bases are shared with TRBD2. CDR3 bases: TGTGCCAGCAGTTTGCAGGCGGGGGAGTGGGATACGCAGTATTTT. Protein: CASSLQAGEWDTQYF.